The T cell receptor beta chain described here comes from a study of blood T cell repertoires in COVID-19. Turning to the study itself: From the United States, Italy and Spain came samples of acute and convalescent COVID-19. Sources were T cells, B-cell-depleted T cells, or PBMCs; the material itself was cDNA or gDNA.

V was pared by 4 bases and J by 6 bases, with 6 bases of the junction left unmatched. CDR1 KGHSH and CDR2 LQKENI come from the germline V gene. The CDR3 runs 14 residues. In the original analysis: Amplification with reference gene primers provided the estimates of nucleated cell counts. Sequencing used immunoSEQ multiplex PCR; TCRdb keeps in-frame clones, though not all of them. From that table come the V and J calls and clone size; the DNA was used to work out D and trimming. This table holds over 150,000 clones, about nine tenths found once. The TCR was taken from a young man with acute or convalescent COVID-19. Material for sequencing was peripheral blood. The genes are TRBV18 and TRBJ1-2, with TRBD1 identical over 9 bases. The CDR3 nucleotides read TGTGCCAGCTCACTCACAGGGGGCAGTGATGGCTACACCTTC. This gives the protein CASSLTGGSDGYTF.